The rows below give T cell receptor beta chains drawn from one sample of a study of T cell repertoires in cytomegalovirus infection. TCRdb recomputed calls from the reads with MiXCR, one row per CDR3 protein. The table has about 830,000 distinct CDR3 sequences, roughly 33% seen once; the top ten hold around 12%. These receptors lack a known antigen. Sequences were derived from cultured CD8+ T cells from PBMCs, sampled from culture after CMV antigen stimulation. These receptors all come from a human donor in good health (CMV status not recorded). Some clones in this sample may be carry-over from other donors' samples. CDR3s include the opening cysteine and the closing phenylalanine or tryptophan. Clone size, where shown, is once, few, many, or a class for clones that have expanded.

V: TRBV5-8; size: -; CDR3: CASSLVPRSYQPQHF
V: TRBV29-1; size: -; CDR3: CSVDTGVGDEQYF
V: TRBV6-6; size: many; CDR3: CASSPLSGVGTGELFF
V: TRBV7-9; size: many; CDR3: CASSSQGPNTEAFF
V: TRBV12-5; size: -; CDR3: CASGLPLNEQFF
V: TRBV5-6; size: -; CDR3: CASSSGTSSNEQFF
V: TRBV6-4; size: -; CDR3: CATPVGRVAGTQFEQYF
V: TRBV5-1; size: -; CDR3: CASSEYRVRANEQFF
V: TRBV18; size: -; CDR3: CASYSTAFSGANVLTF
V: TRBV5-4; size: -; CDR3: CASSWDSNTGELFF
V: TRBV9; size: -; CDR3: CASSVSPGGVEETQYF
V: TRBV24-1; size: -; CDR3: CATSDLGGETQYF
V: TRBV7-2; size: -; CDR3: CASSLDGVFSGGEQFF
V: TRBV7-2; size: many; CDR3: CASSSWVPTEAFF
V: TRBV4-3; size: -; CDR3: CASSQDGGHQETQYF
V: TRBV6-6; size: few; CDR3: CASSPDWGSGGDSYNEQFF
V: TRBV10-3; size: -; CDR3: CAISEFKRGGNTGELFF
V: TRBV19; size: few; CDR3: CASSIEGRGRTGANVLTF
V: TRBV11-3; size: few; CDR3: CASSLIWTPNYGYTF
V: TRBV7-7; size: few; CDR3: CASSSDPSDGTANTGELFF
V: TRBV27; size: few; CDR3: CASSPLTGAPRDEQFF
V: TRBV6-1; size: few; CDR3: CGAGLSLGEQYF
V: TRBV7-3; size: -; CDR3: CASRLGHGVDTQYF
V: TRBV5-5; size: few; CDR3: CASSLGTGASSYEQYF
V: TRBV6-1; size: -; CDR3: CASSELGTGNTIYF
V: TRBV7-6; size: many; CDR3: CASSLAGTDEGDEQFF